A selection of T cell receptor beta chains follows, all from one sample in a study of T cell repertoires in cytomegalovirus infection. Their recognized antigens are unknown. MiXCR, applied by TCRdb to the reads, yields one record per CDR3 protein. The top ten hold 48% of the sample, which has a few hundred thousand distinct CDR3 sequences, 35% to 50% seen once. Sample: cultured PBMCs, taken from culture after CMV antigen stimulation. The receptors shown here come from a human donor in good health (CMV status not recorded). Some clones in this sample may be carry-over from other donors' samples. The CDR3 runs from the conserved cysteine through the conserved F or W. The D gene is left open where the match is weak. Clone size is not always given. Where it is, it says once, few, many or a class for expanded clones.

abundance | j_gene | v_gene | d_gene | CDR3nt | CDR3aa
NA | TRBJ1-1 | TRBV28 | NA | TGTGCCAGCGTCGACACCCAGAACACTGAAGCTTTCTTT | CASVDTQNTEAFF
NA | TRBJ2-7 | TRBV2 | TRBD2 | TGTGCCAGCAGTCCCCGACTAGCGGGAGGGCCTCGGGACGAGCAGTACTTC | CASSPRLAGGPRDEQYF
NA | TRBJ2-1 | TRBV12-3/TRBV12-4 | NA | TGTGCCAGCAGAGGCCCCCCCCTTTACAATGAGCAGTTCTTC | CASRGPPLYNEQFF
few | TRBJ2-1 | TRBV7-9 | TRBD2 | TGTGCCAGCAGCTTTTCCGCGGGAGGACCTTGGGATGAGCAGTTCTTC | CASSFSAGGPWDEQFF
NA | TRBJ2-3 | TRBV12-5 | TRBD2 | TGTGCTAGTGGTTTGTTACTAGCGGGCTCGGATACGCAGTATTTT | CASGLLLAGSDTQYF
few | TRBJ1-1 | TRBV10-2 | TRBD1 | TGCGCCAGCAGTCCCACAGGACAGGGGGCCATGGACACTGAAGCTTTCTTT | CASSPTGQGAMDTEAFF
NA | TRBJ2-1 | TRBV7-2 | TRBD1 | TGTGCCAGCAGCCTCAGGGGGCCGGTACCCTACAATGAGCAGTTCTTC | CASSLRGPVPYNEQFF
few | TRBJ2-5 | TRBV5-1 | TRBD2 | TGCGCCAGCAGCCCCGGACTAGCGGGGGGCAGGGAGACCCAGTACTTC | CASSPGLAGGRETQYF
NA | TRBJ1-2 | TRBV4-1 | NA | TGCGCCAGCAGCCAGGGTCTCCGGGACGGAAGATATGGCTACACCTTC | CASSQGLRDGRYGYTF
few | TRBJ1-2 | TRBV5-4 | NA | TGTGCCAGCAGCTTGTCAACGTGGGGACTGGCACACTACACCTTC | CASSLSTWGLAHYTF
once | TRBJ2-1 | TRBV25-1 | NA | TGTGCCAGCAGTGTATCAATAGGGCATCACTACAATGAGCAGTTCTTC | CASSVSIGHHYNEQFF
few | TRBJ2-7 | TRBV5-1 | NA | TGCGCCAGCAGCCAGGACTTGGTAGGGAAAGGAAGCCTTTCCTACGAGCAGTACTTC | CASSQDLVGKGSLSYEQYF
NA | TRBJ2-2 | TRBV4-1 | NA | TGCGCCAGCAGCCCCGGGGCAGCGCGGACCGGGGAGCTGTTTTTT | CASSPGAARTGELFF
few | TRBJ1-5 | TRBV6-2/TRBV6-3 | TRBD1 | TGTGCCAGCAGTTACTATGGGACAGATTACAATCAGCCCCAGCATTTT | CASSYYGTDYNQPQHF
NA | TRBJ2-2 | TRBV7-6 | TRBD1 | TGTGCCGGTGGACAGGGTCGGTTCACCGGGGAGCTGTTTTTT | CAGGQGRFTGELFF
NA | TRBJ2-7 | TRBV5-6 | NA | TGTGCCAGCAGCCCGCGACAGGTCTCCTACGAGCAGTACTTC | CASSPRQVSYEQYF
NA | TRBJ1-6 | TRBV4-3 | NA | TGCGCCAGCAGCCAAGATCCGAATTCACCCCTCCACTTT | CASSQDPNSPLHF
few | TRBJ2-6 | TRBV7-2 | TRBD2 | TGTGCCAGCAGCTATACTAGCGGGGGGCCCGGGGCCAACGTCCTGACTTTC | CASSYTSGGPGANVLTF
few | TRBJ2-7 | TRBV5-1 | NA | TGCGCCAGCAGCTTAACCCCGACTCTTCTCTACGAGCAGTACTTC | CASSLTPTLLYEQYF
NA | TRBJ2-2 | TRBV7-8 | NA | TGTGCCAGCAGCTCGAGGCCTAACACCGGGGAGCTGTTTTTT | CASSSRPNTGELFF
NA | TRBJ2-7 | TRBV20-1 | NA | TGCAGTGCTAGAGATTGGACTGCGGTCAGGGGGGACGAGCAGTACTTC | CSARDWTAVRGDEQYF
NA | TRBJ2-1 | TRBV19 | NA | TGTGCCAGTAGTATAGGCCTGGTGGGAGGTAGCTCCTACAATGAGCAGTTCTTC | CASSIGLVGGSSYNEQFF
NA | TRBJ2-3 | TRBV9 | NA | TGTGCCAGCAGCGTAGCGGGGTACCAATCAGATACGCAGTATTTT | CASSVAGYQSDTQYF
few | TRBJ1-6 | TRBV6-1 | NA | TGTGCCAGCAGTGAAGGGCGGGTTCGGAATTCACCCCTCCACTTT | CASSEGRVRNSPLHF
few | TRBJ1-4 | TRBV6-1 | NA | TGTGCCAGCAGTGAACTACCTAAAAATGAAAAACTGTTTTTT | CASSELPKNEKLFF
NA | TRBJ2-5 | TRBV6-2/TRBV6-3 | NA | TGTGCCAGCAGTAACCGGGGAGGAGGGGTCCAAGAGACCCAGTACTTC | CASSNRGGGVQETQYF
NA | TRBJ2-1 | TRBV2 | TRBD2 | TGTGCCAGCAGGGTGAGCGGGAGACGATCCTACAATGAGCAGTTCTTC | CASRVSGRRSYNEQFF
NA | TRBJ1-5 | TRBV6-1 | NA | TGTGCCAGCAGTGAGTCGGGGTTCTTCCCCCAGCATTTT | CASSESGFFPQHF
NA | TRBJ1-1 | TRBV7-2 | NA | TGTGCCAGCACCTCGGGACTCTCGAACACTGAAGCTTTCTTT | CASTSGLSNTEAFF
NA | TRBJ2-7 | TRBV6-1 | TRBD2 | TGTGCCAGCAGTGATAGCGGGGACTACGAGCAGTACTTC | CASSDSGDYEQYF
NA | TRBJ2-5 | TRBV7-8 | NA | TGTGCCAGCAGCCCCTCTCGGGCGGGATCAGAGACCCAGTACTTC | CASSPSRAGSETQYF
NA | TRBJ2-5 | TRBV7-2 | NA | TGTGCCAGCAGCTTAGACCACAGTGGATACCAAGAGACCCAGTACTTC | CASSLDHSGYQETQYF
NA | TRBJ2-7 | TRBV12-3/TRBV12-4 | NA | TGTGCCAGCAGTCCACGACCAGGAGGAGGACCTGGCCCTAGCTACGAGCAGTACTTC | CASSPRPGGGPGPSYEQYF
NA | TRBJ1-1 | TRBV2 | NA | TGTGCCAGCAGCGGACATATGGTAGATTCTGAAGCTTTCTTT | CASSGHMVDSEAFF
NA | TRBJ2-5 | TRBV2 | TRBD2 | TGTGCCAGCAACGGACTAGCGGGGTTCCAAGAGACCCAGTACTTC | CASNGLAGFQETQYF
many | TRBJ1-3 | TRBV7-2 | NA | TGTGCCAGCAGCTTATTTGGGGACCGAAACACCATATATTTT | CASSLFGDRNTIYF
NA | TRBJ1-5 | TRBV7-9 | NA | TGTGCCAGCAGCCTCGGGACCGTCAATCAGCCCCAGCATTTT | CASSLGTVNQPQHF
NA | TRBJ1-2 | TRBV5-4 | NA | TGTGCCAGCAGCTCTACAGGGTTCCGGGGCTACACCTTC | CASSSTGFRGYTF
NA | TRBJ2-1 | TRBV20-1 | TRBD2 | TGCAGTGCTAGAGAGCCTAGCGGGAGTCTCGATGAGCAGTTCTTC | CSAREPSGSLDEQFF
NA | TRBJ1-1 | TRBV7-9 | TRBD1 | TGTGCCAGCAGCCGCTATGACAGGGCCACTGAAGCTTTCTTT | CASSRYDRATEAFF
NA | TRBJ1-5 | TRBV14 | NA | TGTGCCAGCAGCCAAGATCAGTTCCCTTACCGTTCAAAAAATCAGCCCCAGCATTTT | CASSQDQFPYRSKNQPQHF